This TCR beta chain was obtained from a study of OX40 agonist ivuxolimab in advanced cancers. Study-wide background: At 0.01 to 10 mg/kg, ivuxolimab was administered intravenously to patients every 2 weeks. One patient with hepatocellular carcinoma and two with cutaneous melanoma, three in all, had partial responses. Study findings and constraints: On average, CD8+ T cells showed a greater number of expanded clones than CD4+.

Sampling of blood occurred at baseline, cycle 4 day 1, and cycle 7 day 1. This CDR3 contains 15 residues. V was clipped by 0 bases and J by 2 bases, with 8 bases between them. Germline lookup yields CDR1 LNHDA and CDR2 SQIVND (reference sequence). TCRdb keeps only in-frame clones here, not all; method: immunoSEQ multiplex PCR. The sample lists under 75,000 clones, 81% occurring once. As to this clone: Antigen: not known.

This clonotype was sampled from an adult with an advanced solid tumor such as melanoma, head and neck, liver or kidney cancer. The V call is TRBV19, the J call TRBJ2-1, with unresolved D. The sequenced sample was CD4+ or CD8+ T cells sorted from blood, obtained in a trial of the OX40 agonist ivuxolimab. For the CDR3, the DNA is TGTGCCAGTAGTATAGATGCTATTCCCTACAATGAGCAGTTCTTC. Protein: CASSIDAIPYNEQFF.